Listed below are T cell receptor beta chains from one sample, sequenced in a study of T cell responses to AZD1222 COVID-19 vaccine. Assay used: immunoSEQ multiplex PCR; TCRdb lists only in-frame clones, some missing. The repertoire has some 88,000 clones, less than 95% of them found once; the top ten carry roughly 5.9%. The source was peripheral blood, collected 28 days after the second AZD1222 dose. Receptors were obtained from an adult who received the AZD1222 COVID-19 vaccine. Each CDR3 is given with its conserved first and last residue. The D gene is left open where the match is weak. Rows may omit the clone size; those that give it use once, few, many or a size class.

DNA: TGTGCTAGTGGTTTGGCTCCCGGGACAATTTATGGCTACACCTTC
CDR3: CASGLAPGTIYGYTF
D: .
V: TRBV12-5
J: TRBJ1-2
length: 15
size: .

DNA: TGTGCCACCAGTGATTTGGGGGGCACCGGGGAGCTGTTTTTT
CDR3: CATSDLGGTGELFF
D: .
V: TRBV24-1
J: TRBJ2-2
length: 14
size: .

DNA: TGTGCCAGCAGTTTGGACAGGGCCACAGATACGCAGTATTTT
CDR3: CASSLDRATDTQYF
D: TRBD1
V: TRBV27
J: TRBJ2-3
length: 14
size: .

DNA: TGTGCCAGCAGCCAAGATCCCGGATCTAACTATGGCTACACCTTC
CDR3: CASSQDPGSNYGYTF
D: .
V: TRBV3-1/TRBV3-2
J: TRBJ1-2
length: 15
size: .

DNA: TGTGCCAGCAGTGAATCGGGCAGAGGAAATCAGCCCCAGCATTTT
CDR3: CASSESGRGNQPQHF
D: .
V: TRBV6-1
J: TRBJ1-5
length: 15
size: .

DNA: TGTGCCAGCAGCCAAAGTGAGGGAGCAAGGGGCTACACCTTC
CDR3: CASSQSEGARGYTF
D: .
V: TRBV7-2
J: TRBJ1-2
length: 14
size: .

DNA: TGCAGTGCTAGTGGGGGGCTGGGGTATGGCTACACCTTC
CDR3: CSASGGLGYGYTF
D: .
V: TRBV20-1
J: TRBJ1-2
length: 13
size: .

DNA: TGTGCCTGGAGTCGAACTAAGACCCTCCGGGACAGGGAGCGCGAGCAGTTCTTC
CDR3: CAWSRTKTLRDREREQFF
D: TRBD1
V: TRBV30
J: TRBJ2-1
length: 18
size: .

DNA: TGTGCCAGTAGGACAGCGCGACAAGGGTATGGCTACACCTTC
CDR3: CASRTARQGYGYTF
D: .
V: TRBV19
J: TRBJ1-2
length: 14
size: .

DNA: TGTGCCATCGGGGGGAGCAATCAGCCCCAGCATTTT
CDR3: CAIGGSNQPQHF
D: .
V: TRBV10-3
J: TRBJ1-5
length: 12
size: .

DNA: TGTGCCAGCAGTTGGGGCGGGACAGGGATTTACAATGAGCAGTTCTTC
CDR3: CASSWGGTGIYNEQFF
D: TRBD1
V: TRBV28
J: TRBJ2-1
length: 16
size: once

DNA: TGTGCCAGCAGTGCCTCGGACGGAGCTAACTATGGCTACACCTTC
CDR3: CASSASDGANYGYTF
D: .
V: TRBV6-4
J: TRBJ1-2
length: 15
size: .